What follows is one T cell receptor beta chain and its context. The antigen is undetermined. With a much larger clone just one base away, this may be a read error. This sample stems from a study of post-analysis software for immune sequencing data. Study information: Clinical courses comprised relapsing-remitting, secondary progressive and progressive-relapsing multiple sclerosis.

The study's findings and limits: Co-batched samples clustered tightly together by F measure. In patients, roughly 5 TRBV segments were more frequent than in controls, with TRBV5-6, TRBV5-1 and TRBV20-1 among them. Comparison with controls showed significantly lower normalized Chao1 diversity in multiple sclerosis patients.

Germline CDR1 SQVTM, CDR2 ANQGSEA. The CDR3 spans 12 residues. Unique molecular identifiers had been added to the TCR beta cDNA libraries. Input amounts of roughly 0.85 to 10 million T cells were used. These gave about 500,000 cDNA molecules, so each molecule approximated one T cell. TCRdb fed the PCR reads into MiXCR, producing one record per CDR3 protein. The top ten hold approximately 4.3% of the sample, which has hundreds of thousands of distinct CDR3 sequences, roughly 50% seen once. The sequence derives from a girl aged 10-17 years with multiple sclerosis. The sequencing input was blood. This chain joins TRBV29-1 and TRBJ2-4; maybe TRBD1 (5 bases). Near its end, the DNA agrees better with TRBJ2-7, so the J call may be wrong. The CDR3 nucleotides read TGCAACGCAACTCAAGGGGCCTACGAGCAGTACTTC. Translation gives CNATQGAYEQYF.